The 5 T cell receptor beta chains below all came from one sample that was sequenced in a study of beta chain features in type 1 diabetes. General study points: A moderate, significant TCRB CDR3 shortening appeared in type 1 diabetes across four CD4+ subsets.

No cognate antigen is known for these TCRs. cDNA synthesis used the whole RNA isolate, giving expressed TCRB sequences. Profiled with immunoSEQ multiplex PCR; TCRdb holds only in-frame clones, not every one. The sample shows some 240,000 clones, roughly 17% of them seen only once. Material: naive CD4+ T cells from blood. These receptors all stem from a man in his thirties or forties with type 1 diabetes.

The J gene is TRBJ2-7, the V gene TRBV18; D call uncertain. Germline values: CDR1 KGHSH, CDR2 LQKENI. CDR3 length: 15 residues. The V and J ends lost 0 bases and 3 bases respectively, with 12 bases between them. CDR3 loop: CASSPPSRLSYEQYF. The CDR3 nucleotides are TGTGCCAGCTCACCACCATCTAGATTGAGCTACGAGCAGTACTTC.

This chain connects TRBV29-1 to TRBJ1-1, with D unclear. Trimming took 8 bases from V and 1 from J, leaving 11 bases between them. The CDR3 consists of 12 residues. Germline V gene sequence: CDR1 SQVTM, CDR2 ANQGSEA. CDR3 coding DNA: TGCAGCTCGCGAGGTGGGAACACTGAAGCTTTCTTT. Translating it yields CSSRGGNTEAFF.

This clone has only a few counts. CDR3 in amino acids: CASSFHYEQYF. Written as DNA, the CDR3 is TGTGCCAGCAGCTTTCACTACGAGCAGTACTTC. The chain employs TRBV11-2 and TRBJ2-7; D is unresolved. Germline V lookup: CDR1 SGHAT, CDR2 FQNNGV. Trimming removed 3 bases from V and 3 bases from J, with 3 bases in between. The CDR3 sequence is 11 residues long.

This clone was seen a handful of times. V gene TRBV30 combines with J gene TRBJ1-2, with TRBD1 matching over 11 bases. The CDR3 contains 14 residues. Trimming took 8 bases from V and 4 from J; bases not matched to a gene: 9. CDR1 is GTSNPN and CDR2 is SVGIG in the germline V gene (reference sequence). This chain's CDR3 is CAGTGTGGGYGYTF. As DNA, the CDR3 is TGTGCCGGGACCGGGACAGGGGGTGGCTATGGCTACACCTTC.

This clone turned up a few times. The J gene is TRBJ2-3, the V gene TRBV7-9, with no clear D. This CDR3 spans 11 amino acids. The V end lost 6 bases, the J end lost 3 bases, and 4 bases lay between the germline ends. Per germline, CDR1 SEHNR and CDR2 FQNEAQ (reference sequence). The CDR3 nucleotides are TGTGCCAGCAGGCAAACAGATACGCAGTATTTT. It encodes CASRQTDTQYF.